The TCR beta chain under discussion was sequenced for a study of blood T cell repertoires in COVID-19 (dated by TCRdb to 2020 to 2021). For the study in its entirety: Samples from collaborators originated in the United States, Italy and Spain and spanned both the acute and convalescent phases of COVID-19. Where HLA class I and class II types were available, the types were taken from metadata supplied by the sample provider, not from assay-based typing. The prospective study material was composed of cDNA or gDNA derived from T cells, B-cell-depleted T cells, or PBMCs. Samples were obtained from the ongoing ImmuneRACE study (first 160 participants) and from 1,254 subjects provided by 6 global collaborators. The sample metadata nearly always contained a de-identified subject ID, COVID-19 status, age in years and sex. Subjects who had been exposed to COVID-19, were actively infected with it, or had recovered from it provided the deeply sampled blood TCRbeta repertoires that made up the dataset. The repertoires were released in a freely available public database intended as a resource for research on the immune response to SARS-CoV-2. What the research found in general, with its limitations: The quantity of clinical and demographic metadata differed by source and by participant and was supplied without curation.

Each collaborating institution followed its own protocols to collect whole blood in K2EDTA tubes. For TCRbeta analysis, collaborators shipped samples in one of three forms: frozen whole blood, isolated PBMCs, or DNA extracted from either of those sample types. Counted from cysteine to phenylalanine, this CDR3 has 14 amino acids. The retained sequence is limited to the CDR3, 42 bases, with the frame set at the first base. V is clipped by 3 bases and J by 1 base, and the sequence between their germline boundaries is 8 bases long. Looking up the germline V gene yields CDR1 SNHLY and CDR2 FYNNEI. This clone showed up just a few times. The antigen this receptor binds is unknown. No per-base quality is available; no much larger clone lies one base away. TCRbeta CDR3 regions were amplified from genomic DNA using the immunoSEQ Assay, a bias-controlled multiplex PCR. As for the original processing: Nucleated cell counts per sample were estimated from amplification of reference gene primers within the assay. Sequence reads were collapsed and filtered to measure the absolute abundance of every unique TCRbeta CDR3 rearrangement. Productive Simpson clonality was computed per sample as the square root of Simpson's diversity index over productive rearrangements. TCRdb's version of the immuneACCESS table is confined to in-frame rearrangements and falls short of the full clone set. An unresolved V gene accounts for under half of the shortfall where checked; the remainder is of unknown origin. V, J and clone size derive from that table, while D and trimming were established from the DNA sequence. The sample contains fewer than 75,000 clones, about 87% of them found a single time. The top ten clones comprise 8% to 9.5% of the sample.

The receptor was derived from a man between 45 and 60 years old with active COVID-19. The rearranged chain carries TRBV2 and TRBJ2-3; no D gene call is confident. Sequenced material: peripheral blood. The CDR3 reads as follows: CASSDLGGTDTQYF. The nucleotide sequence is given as TGTGCCAGCAGTGACCTGGGCGGCACAGATACGCAGTATTTT.